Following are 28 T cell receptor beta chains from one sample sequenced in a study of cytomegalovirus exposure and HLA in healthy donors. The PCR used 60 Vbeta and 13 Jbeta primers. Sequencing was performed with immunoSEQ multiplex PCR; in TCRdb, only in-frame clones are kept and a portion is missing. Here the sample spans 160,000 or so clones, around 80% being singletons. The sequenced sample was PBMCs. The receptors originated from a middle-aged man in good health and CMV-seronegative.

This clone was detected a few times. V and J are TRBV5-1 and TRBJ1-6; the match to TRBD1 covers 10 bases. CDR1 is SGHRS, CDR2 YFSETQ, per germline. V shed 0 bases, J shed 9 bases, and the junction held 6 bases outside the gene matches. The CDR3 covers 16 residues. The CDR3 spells CASSLGGTGVRSPLHF. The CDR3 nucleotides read TGCGCCAGCAGCTTGGGTGGGACAGGGGTACGTTCACCCCTCCACTTT.

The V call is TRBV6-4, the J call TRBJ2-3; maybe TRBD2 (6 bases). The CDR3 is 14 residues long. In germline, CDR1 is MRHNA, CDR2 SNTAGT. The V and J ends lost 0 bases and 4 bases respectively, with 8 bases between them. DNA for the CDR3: TGTGCCAGCAGTGACTCGGGGGAGGCAGATACGCAGTATTTT. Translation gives CASSDSGEADTQYF.

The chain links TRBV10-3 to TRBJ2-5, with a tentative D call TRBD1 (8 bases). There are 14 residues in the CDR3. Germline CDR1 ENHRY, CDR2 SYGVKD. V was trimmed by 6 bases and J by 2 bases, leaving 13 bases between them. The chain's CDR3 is CAIRSGTGQETQYF. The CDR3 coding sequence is TGTGCCATCAGGAGCGGGACAGGACAAGAGACCCAGTACTTC.

The CDR3 bases are TGTGCCAGCAGTTTTAGCAGGGGGACTGAAGCTTTCTTT. It yields the protein CASSFSRGTEAFF. The J gene is TRBJ1-1, the V gene TRBV27; 7 nucleotides align to TRBD1. The CDR3 is 13 amino acids. Per germline, CDR1 MNHEY and CDR2 SMNVEV (reference sequence). V lost 3 bases to trimming and J lost 5 bases; unmatched junction nucleotides: 3.

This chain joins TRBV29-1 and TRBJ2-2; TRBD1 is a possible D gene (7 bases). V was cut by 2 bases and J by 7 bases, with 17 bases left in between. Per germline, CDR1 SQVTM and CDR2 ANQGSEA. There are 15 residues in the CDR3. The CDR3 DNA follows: TGCAGCGTTGAAAGGGGGCACGGGGGTGGCGGGGAGCTGTTTTTT. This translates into CSVERGHGGGGELFF.

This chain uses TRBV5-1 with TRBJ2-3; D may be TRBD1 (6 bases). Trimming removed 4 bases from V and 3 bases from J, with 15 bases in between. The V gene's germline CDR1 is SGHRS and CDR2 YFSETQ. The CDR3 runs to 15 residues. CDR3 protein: CASSDGTGHTDTQYF. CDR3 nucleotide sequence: TGCGCCAGCAGCGACGGAACAGGGCATACAGATACGCAGTATTTT.

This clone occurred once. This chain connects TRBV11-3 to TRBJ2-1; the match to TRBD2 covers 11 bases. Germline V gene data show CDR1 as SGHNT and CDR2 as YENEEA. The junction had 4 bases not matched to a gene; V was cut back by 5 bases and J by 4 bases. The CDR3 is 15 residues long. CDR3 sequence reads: CASSLRLAGYNEQFF. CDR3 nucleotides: TGTGCCAGCAGCCTCCGACTAGCGGGGTACAATGAGCAGTTCTTC.

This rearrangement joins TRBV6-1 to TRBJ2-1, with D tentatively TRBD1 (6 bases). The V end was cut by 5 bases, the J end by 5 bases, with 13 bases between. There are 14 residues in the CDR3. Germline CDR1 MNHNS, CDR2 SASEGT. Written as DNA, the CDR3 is TGTGCCAGCAGTATCCACAGGGAAAACAATGAGCAGTTCTTC. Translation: CASSIHRENNEQFF.

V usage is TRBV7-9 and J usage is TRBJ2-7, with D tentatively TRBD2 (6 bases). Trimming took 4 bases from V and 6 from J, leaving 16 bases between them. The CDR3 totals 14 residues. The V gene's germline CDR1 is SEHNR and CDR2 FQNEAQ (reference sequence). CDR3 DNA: TGTGCCAGCAGCTCTCTTACTAGCCTCGGCGAGCAGTACTTC. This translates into CASSSLTSLGEQYF.

CDR3 DNA sequence: TGTGCCAGCAGTCCCCCCCTTACAGATACGCAGTATTTT. Translated, it gives CASSPPLTDTQYF. The chain links TRBV28 to TRBJ2-3; D is ambiguous. The length of the CDR3 is 13 residues. Germline assignment: CDR1 MDHEN and CDR2 SYDVKM. Trimming removed 5 bases at V and 3 bases at J, with 9 bases between. Complete variable domain (other parts from reference TRBV28 and TRBJ2-3): DVKVTQSSRYLVKRTGEKVFLECVQDMDHENMFWYRQDPGLGLRLIYFSYDVKMKEKGDIPEGYSVSREKKERFSLILESASTNQTSMYLCASSPPLTDTQYFGPGTRLTVL.

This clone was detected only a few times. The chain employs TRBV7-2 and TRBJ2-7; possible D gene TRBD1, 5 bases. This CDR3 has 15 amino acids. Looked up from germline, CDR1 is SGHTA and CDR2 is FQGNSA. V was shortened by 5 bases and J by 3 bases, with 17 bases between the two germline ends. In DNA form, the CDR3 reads TGTGCCAGCAGCCCCGCAGGGTTTAAAGACTACGAGCAGTACTTC. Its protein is CASSPAGFKDYEQYF.

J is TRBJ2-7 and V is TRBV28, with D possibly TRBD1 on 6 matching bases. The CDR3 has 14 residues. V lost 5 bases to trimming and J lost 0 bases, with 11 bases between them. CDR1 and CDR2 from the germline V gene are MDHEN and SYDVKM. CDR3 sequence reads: CASSLPGHSYEQYF. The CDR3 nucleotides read TGTGCCAGCAGTCTTCCGGGACACTCCTACGAGCAGTACTTC.

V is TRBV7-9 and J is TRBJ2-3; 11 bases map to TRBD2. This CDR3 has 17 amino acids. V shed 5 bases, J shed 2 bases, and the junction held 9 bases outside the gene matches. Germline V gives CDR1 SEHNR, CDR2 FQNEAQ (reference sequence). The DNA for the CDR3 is TGTGCCAGCAGCCCCGGGACTAGCGGATCTATCACAGATACGCAGTATTTT. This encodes CASSPGTSGSITDTQYF.

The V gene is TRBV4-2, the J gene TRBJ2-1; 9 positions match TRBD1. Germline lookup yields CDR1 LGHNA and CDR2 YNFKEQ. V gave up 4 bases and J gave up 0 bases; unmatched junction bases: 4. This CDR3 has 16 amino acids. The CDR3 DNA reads TGTGCCAGCAGCCCAGGACAGGGGAGCTCCTACAATGAGCAGTTCTTC. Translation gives CASSPGQGSSYNEQFF.

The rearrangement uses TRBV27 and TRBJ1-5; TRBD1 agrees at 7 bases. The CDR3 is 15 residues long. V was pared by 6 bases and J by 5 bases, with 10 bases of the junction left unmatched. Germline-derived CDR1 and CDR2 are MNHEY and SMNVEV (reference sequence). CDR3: CASSQLGTDYQPQHF. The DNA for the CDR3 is TGTGCCAGCAGCCAACTCGGGACAGATTATCAGCCCCAGCATTTT.

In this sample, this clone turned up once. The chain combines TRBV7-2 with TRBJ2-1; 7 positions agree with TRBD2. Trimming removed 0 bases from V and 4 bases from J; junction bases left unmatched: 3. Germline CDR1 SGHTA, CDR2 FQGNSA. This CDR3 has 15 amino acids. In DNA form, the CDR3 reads TGTGCCAGCAGCTTAGCGGCGGGAGCATACAATGAGCAGTTCTTC. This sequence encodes CASSLAAGAYNEQFF.

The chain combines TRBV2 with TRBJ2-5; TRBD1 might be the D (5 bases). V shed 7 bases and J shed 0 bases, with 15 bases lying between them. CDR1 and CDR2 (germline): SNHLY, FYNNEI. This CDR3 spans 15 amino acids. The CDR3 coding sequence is TGTGCCAGCATTAACAGGACCCCGTACCAAGAGACCCAGTACTTC. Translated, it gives CASINRTPYQETQYF.

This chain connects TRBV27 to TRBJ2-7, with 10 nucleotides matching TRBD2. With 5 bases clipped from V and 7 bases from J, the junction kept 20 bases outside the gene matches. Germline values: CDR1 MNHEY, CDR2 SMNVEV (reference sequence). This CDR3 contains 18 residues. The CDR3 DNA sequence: TGTGCCAGCAGTCCACCCTTAGGGCTTAGCGGGAGGTCCAGGGAGCAGTACTTC. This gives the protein CASSPPLGLSGRSREQYF.

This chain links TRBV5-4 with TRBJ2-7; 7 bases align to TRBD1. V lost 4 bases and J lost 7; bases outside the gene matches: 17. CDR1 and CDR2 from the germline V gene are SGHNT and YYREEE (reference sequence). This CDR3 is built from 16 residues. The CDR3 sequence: CASSPDLGDRVGEQYF. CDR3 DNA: TGTGCCAGCAGCCCCGACCTGGGCGACAGGGTGGGTGAGCAGTACTTC. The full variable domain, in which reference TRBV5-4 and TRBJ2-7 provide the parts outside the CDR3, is ETGVTQSPTHLIKTRGQQVTLRCSSQSGHNTVSWYQQALGQGPQFIFQYYREEENGRGNFPPRFSGLQFPNYSSELNVNALELDDSALYLCASSPDLGDRVGEQYFGPGTRLTVT.

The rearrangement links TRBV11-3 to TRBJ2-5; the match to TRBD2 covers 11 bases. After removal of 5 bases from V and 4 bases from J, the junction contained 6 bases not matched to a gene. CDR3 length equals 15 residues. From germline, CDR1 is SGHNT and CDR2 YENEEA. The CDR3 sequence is CASSLGLAGGETQYF. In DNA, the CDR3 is TGTGCCAGCAGCCTTGGGCTAGCGGGAGGAGAGACCCAGTACTTC. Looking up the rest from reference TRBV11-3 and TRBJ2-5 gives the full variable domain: EAGVVQSPRYKIIEKKQPVAFWCNPISGHNTLYWYLQNLGQGPELLIRYENEEAVDDSQLPKDRFSAERLKGVDSTLKIQPAELGDSAVYLCASSLGLAGGETQYFGPGTRLLVL.

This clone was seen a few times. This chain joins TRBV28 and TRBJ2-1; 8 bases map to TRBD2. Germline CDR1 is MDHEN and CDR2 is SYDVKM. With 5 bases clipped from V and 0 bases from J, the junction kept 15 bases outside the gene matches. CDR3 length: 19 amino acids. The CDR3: CASSHGKRETRSSYNEQFF. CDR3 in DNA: TGTGCCAGCAGTCACGGGAAGCGGGAGACTCGAAGCTCCTACAATGAGCAGTTCTTC. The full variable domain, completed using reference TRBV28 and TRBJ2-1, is DVKVTQSSRYLVKRTGEKVFLECVQDMDHENMFWYRQDPGLGLRLIYFSYDVKMKEKGDIPEGYSVSREKKERFSLILESASTNQTSMYLCASSHGKRETRSSYNEQFFGPGTRLTVL.

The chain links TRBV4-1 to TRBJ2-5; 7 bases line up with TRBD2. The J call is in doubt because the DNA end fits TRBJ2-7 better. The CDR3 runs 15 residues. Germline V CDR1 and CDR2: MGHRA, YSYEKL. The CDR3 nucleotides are TGCGCCAGCAGCCAATCTAGCGGATTCTCCTACGAGCAGTACTTC. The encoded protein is CASSQSSGFSYEQYF.

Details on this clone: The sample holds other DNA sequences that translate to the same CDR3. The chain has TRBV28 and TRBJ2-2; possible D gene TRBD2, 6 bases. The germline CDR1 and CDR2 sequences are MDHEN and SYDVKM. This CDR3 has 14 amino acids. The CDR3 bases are TGTGCAGCAAGGCGGGGCCTAAACACCGGGGAGCTGTTTTTT. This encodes CAARRGLNTGELFF.

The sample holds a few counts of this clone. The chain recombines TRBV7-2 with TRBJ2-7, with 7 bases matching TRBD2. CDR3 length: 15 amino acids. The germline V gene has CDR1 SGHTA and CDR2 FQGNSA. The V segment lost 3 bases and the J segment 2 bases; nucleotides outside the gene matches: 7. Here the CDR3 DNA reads TGTGCCAGCAGCTTCACGGGAGGTGTCGCCTACGAGCAGTACTTC. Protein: CASSFTGGVAYEQYF.

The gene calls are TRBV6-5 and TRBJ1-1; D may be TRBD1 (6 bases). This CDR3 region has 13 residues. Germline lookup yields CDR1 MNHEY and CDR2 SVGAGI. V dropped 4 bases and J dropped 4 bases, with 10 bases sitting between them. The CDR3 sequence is CASSSDRFTEAFF. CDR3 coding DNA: TGTGCCAGCAGTTCTGACAGGTTCACTGAAGCTTTCTTT.

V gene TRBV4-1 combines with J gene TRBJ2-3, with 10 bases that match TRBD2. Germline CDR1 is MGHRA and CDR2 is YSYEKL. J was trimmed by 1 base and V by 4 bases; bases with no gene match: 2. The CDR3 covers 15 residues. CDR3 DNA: TGCGCCAGCAGCCGCGGGACTAGCGGCACAGATACGCAGTATTTT. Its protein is CASSRGTSGTDTQYF.

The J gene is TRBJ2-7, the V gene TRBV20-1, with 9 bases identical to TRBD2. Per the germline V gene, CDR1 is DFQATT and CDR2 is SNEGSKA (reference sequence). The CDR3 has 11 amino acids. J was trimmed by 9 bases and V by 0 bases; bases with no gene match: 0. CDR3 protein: CSAREAGGQYF. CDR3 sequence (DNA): TGCAGTGCTAGAGAAGCGGGGGGGCAGTACTTC.

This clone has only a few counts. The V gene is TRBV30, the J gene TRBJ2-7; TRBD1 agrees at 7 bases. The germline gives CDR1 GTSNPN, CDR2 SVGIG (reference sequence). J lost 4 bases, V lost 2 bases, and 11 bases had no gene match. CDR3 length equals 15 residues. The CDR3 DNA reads TGTGCCTGGAGTCTTGGACAGGATGGGGCGTACGAGCAGTACTTC. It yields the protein CAWSLGQDGAYEQYF.